The 20 T cell receptor beta chains listed next were all sequenced from one sample in a study of neurological immune-mediated disorders. Specified time point: longitudinal time-point 1 (baseline). TCRdb itself ran the 5' RACE reads through MiXCR, one entry per CDR3 protein. The table includes 71,000 or so distinct CDR3 sequences, 12% to 15% detected once. The sequenced sample was PBMCs. The source is a female donor with HTLV-1-associated myelopathy (HAM/TSP).

This clonotype was picked up many times. This rearrangement joins TRBV5-1 to TRBJ2-1, with no clear D. Per germline, CDR1 SGHRS and CDR2 YFSETQ. Trimming took 4 bases from V and 6 from J, leaving 14 bases between them. This CDR3 region has 14 residues. The CDR3 is CASSIQLLGNEQFF. Here the CDR3 DNA reads TGCGCCAGCAGCATACAGTTATTAGGCAATGAGCAGTTCTTC.

The sample holds many counts of this clonotype. The V gene is TRBV5-1, the J gene TRBJ2-7, with D possibly TRBD2 on 5 matching bases. The CDR3 runs 14 residues. The germline gives CDR1 SGHRS, CDR2 YFSETQ. V gave up 1 base and J gave up 2 bases, with 10 bases separating them. In DNA, the CDR3 is TGCGCCAGCAGCTTGAGAGGGCCCACCTACGAGCAGTACTTC. This gives the protein CASSLRGPTYEQYF.

This clonotype was counted ten times or more. The chain is built from TRBV7-2 and TRBJ1-1, with D uncertain. Germline V lookup: CDR1 SGHTA, CDR2 FQGNSA. The V gene lost 0 bases and the J gene lost 4 bases, with 9 bases spanning the gap. The CDR3 runs to 14 residues. The CDR3 nucleotides are TGTGCCAGCAGCTTAGCGAGGGCCATCACTGAAGCTTTCTTT. Translation gives CASSLARAITEAFF.

For this clonotype: Because the CDR3's place on the DNA is in doubt, the DNA is left out and the CDR3 is given as listed by TCRdb. The chain is built from TRBV5-5 and TRBJ2-7; the tabulated D call, TRBD2, remains unverified against the DNA. The CDR3 length is 22 residues, termini included. Germline CDR1 reads SGHKS; CDR2 reads YYEKEE (reference sequence). CDR3 amino acids: CASSFYICSAREGSSTTYEQYF.

This clonotype was picked up many times. The V and J genes are TRBV20-1 and TRBJ1-2, with D hard to call. This CDR3 comprises 13 residues. Germline CDR1 reads DFQATT; CDR2 reads SNEGSKA (reference sequence). The V end was cut by 5 bases, the J end by 8 bases, with 18 bases between. CDR3 protein: CSAGLPLGMGYTF. CDR3 DNA: TGCAGTGCTGGTCTACCCCTAGGGATGGGCTACACCTTC.

In this sample, this clonotype turned up once. The chain has TRBV6-1 and TRBJ2-2; D may be TRBD1 (6 bases). Germline V gene data show CDR1 as MNHNS and CDR2 as SASEGT. Between the trimmed V and J ends, which lost 2 bases and 4 bases, there was a span of 11 bases. The CDR3 runs to 15 residues. CDR3 residues: CASSEMRGFTGELFF. The CDR3 coding sequence is TGTGCCAGCAGTGAAATGAGGGGGTTCACCGGGGAGCTGTTTTTT.

Ten or more counts support this clonotype. The genes are TRBV20-1 and TRBJ2-5, with D unresolved. CDR3 size: 13 residues. The V gene lost 5 bases and the J gene lost 4 bases, with 14 bases spanning the gap. Germline-derived CDR1 and CDR2 are DFQATT and SNEGSKA (reference sequence). The CDR3 sequence: CSAFAQVGETQYF. CDR3 in DNA: TGCAGTGCTTTCGCCCAGGTCGGAGAGACCCAGTACTTC.

This clonotype was counted at least ten times. The chain uses TRBV20-1 and TRBJ2-7; 10 nucleotides align to TRBD1. Trimming took 0 bases from V and 5 from J; bases not matched to a gene: 10. CDR3 length: 16 amino acids. The germline gives CDR1 DFQATT, CDR2 SNEGSKA (reference sequence). The CDR3: CSARDPLGQGGNEQYF. The DNA for the CDR3 is TGCAGTGCTAGAGACCCCCTAGGACAGGGGGGAAACGAGCAGTACTTC.

This clonotype was recorded many times. The chain links TRBV4-1 to TRBJ2-7, with D perhaps assigned TRBD1 or TRBD2 (5 bases each). CDR3 length equals 17 residues. V lost 4 bases to trimming and J lost 0 bases, with 19 bases between them. Germline-derived CDR1 and CDR2 are MGHRA and YSYEKL. The DNA of the CDR3 is TGCGCCAGCAGCCTCAGTATGTCCGTCGGGACCTCCTACGAGCAGTACTTC. Its translation: CASSLSMSVGTSYEQYF.

This clonotype was seen ten or more times. The chain employs TRBV5-6 and TRBJ2-7; no definite D call. The CDR3 has 15 residues. V was clipped by 0 bases and J by 7 bases, with 17 bases between them. Germline CDR1 is SGHDT and CDR2 is YYEEEE. This chain's CDR3 is CASSLGLSGDGEQYF. In DNA form, the CDR3 reads TGTGCCAGCAGCTTGGGGCTATCAGGCGATGGGGAGCAGTACTTC.

The chain employs TRBV3-1 and TRBJ2-7, with D possibly being TRBD1 (5 bases). Germline V gives CDR1 LGHDT, CDR2 YNNKEL (reference sequence). CDR3 size: 13 residues. Deletions cut 4 bases from V and 3 bases from J, with 10 bases between. The CDR3: CASSPQGSYEQYF. The CDR3 DNA follows: TGTGCCAGCAGCCCCCAGGGAAGCTACGAGCAGTACTTC.

This clonotype showed up many times. The chain couples TRBV20-1 to TRBJ1-2; TRBD1 might be the D (6 bases). Germline V gives CDR1 DFQATT, CDR2 SNEGSKA (reference sequence). This CDR3 region has 14 residues. V gave up 0 bases and J gave up 4 bases, with 12 bases separating them. The CDR3 coding sequence is TGCAGTGCTAGAGATGGACAGACCTTCTATGGCTACACCTTC. Translation gives CSARDGQTFYGYTF.

The table lists this clonotype with many counts. This chain joins TRBV5-1 and TRBJ2-2; D possibly matches TRBD1 or TRBD2 (5 bases each). The length of the CDR3 is 17 residues. V was trimmed by 4 bases and J by 4 bases, leaving 20 bases between them. The V gene's germline CDR1 is SGHRS and CDR2 YFSETQ. Here the CDR3 reads CASSPGTAPSSTGELFF. Here the CDR3 DNA reads TGCGCCAGCAGCCCGGGGACGGCCCCCTCCAGCACCGGGGAGCTGTTTTTT. The variable domain in full, with the rest retrieved from reference TRBV5-1 and TRBJ2-2, is KAGVTQTPRYLIKTRGQQVTLSCSPISGHRSVSWYQQTPGQGLQFLFEYFSETQRNKGNFPGRFSGRQFSNSRSEMNVSTLELGDSALYLCASSPGTAPSSTGELFFGEGSRLTVL.

This clonotype was counted ten times or more. This rearrangement joins TRBV9 to TRBJ1-1; D is unresolved. Trimming shortened V by 0 bases and J by 0 bases, and 9 bases separated the two germline ends. The germline V gene encodes CDR1 SGDLS and CDR2 YYNGEE. The CDR3 spans 15 residues. CDR3 nucleotides: TGTGCCAGCAGCGTAGGGCCAGACCTGAACACTGAAGCTTTCTTT. Protein product: CASSVGPDLNTEAFF. The whole variable domain, filled in from reference TRBV9 and TRBJ1-1, reads DSGVTQTPKHLITATGQRVTLRCSPRSGDLSVYWYQQSLDQGLQFLIQYYNGEERAKGNILERFSAQQFPDLHSELNLSSLELGDSALYFCASSVGPDLNTEAFFGQGTRLTVV.

In its sample, this clonotype was seen many times. The chain links TRBV15 to TRBJ2-5, with 10 nucleotides matching TRBD1. This CDR3 has 14 residues. Germline CDR1 is LNHNV and CDR2 is YYDKDF (reference sequence). The CDR3 here is CATAWDRGSETQYF. Here the CDR3 DNA reads TGTGCTACCGCCTGGGACAGGGGTTCAGAGACCCAGTACTTC.

At least ten counts were recorded for this clonotype. V usage is TRBV9 and J usage is TRBJ2-1; 7 bases map to TRBD2. CDR1 and CDR2 (germline): SGDLS, YYNGEE. The CDR3 length is 15 residues. With V trimmed by 3 bases and J by 4 bases, 7 bases remained unmatched. CDR3 coding DNA: TGTGCCAGCAGCGGCCGGGACTACCCTTACAATGAGCAGTTCTTC. As protein: CASSGRDYPYNEQFF.

Ten or more counts support this clonotype. V gene TRBV7-3 combines with J gene TRBJ2-1; D is unresolved. The V end was cut by 3 bases, the J end by 6 bases, with 12 bases between. Germline lookup yields CDR1 SGHTA and CDR2 FQGTGA. The CDR3 loop spans 14 amino acids. The CDR3 here is CASSLSGPVNEQFF. The CDR3 nucleotides read TGTGCCAGCAGCTTGAGTGGGCCAGTCAATGAGCAGTTCTTC.

This clonotype was seen at least ten times. The chain has TRBV3-1 and TRBJ1-1; D is undetermined. The CDR3 extends over 13 amino acids. Trimming took off 5 bases at V and 7 bases at J, with 14 bases between the two ends. Germline loops: CDR1 LGHDT, CDR2 YNNKEL (reference sequence). CDR3 sequence reads: CASSGGLGIEAFF. In DNA form, the CDR3 reads TGTGCCAGCAGCGGAGGATTAGGTATTGAAGCTTTCTTT.

This clonotype is classed as medium-sized. The genes are TRBV7-9 and TRBJ1-4; D uncertain. Germline CDR1 SEHNR, CDR2 FQNEAQ (reference sequence). V was trimmed by 3 bases and J by 6 bases, leaving 8 bases between them. The CDR3 totals 13 residues. Here the CDR3 reads CASSFGDDEKLFF. The CDR3 region has the DNA TGTGCCAGCAGCTTTGGGGATGATGAAAAACTGTTTTTT.

In its sample, this clonotype was seen many times. This chain connects TRBV7-9 to TRBJ1-3; TRBD1 might be the D (6 bases). The CDR3 covers 15 residues. The germline V gene encodes CDR1 SEHNR and CDR2 FQNEAQ (reference sequence). Trimming took off 6 bases at V and 4 bases at J, with 16 bases between the two ends. CDR3 nucleotide sequence: TGTGCCAGCAGATCAGGACAGACCCCCGGAAACACCATATATTTT. It translates to CASRSGQTPGNTIYF.